The rows below give T cell receptor beta chains drawn from one sample of a study of Ad26.COV2.S vaccination and SARS-CoV-2 variants. Sequencing used immunoSEQ multiplex PCR; TCRdb keeps in-frame clones, though not all of them. Of hundreds of thousands of clones in the sample, roughly 85% are singletons; the top ten hold roughly 3.3%. The material sequenced was peripheral blood, taken in a trial of Ad26.COV2.S vaccine versus placebo. The receptors come from a person between 18 and 60 years old who received the Ad26.COV2.S COVID-19 vaccine or a placebo. CDR3s include the opening cysteine and the closing phenylalanine or tryptophan. The D gene is left open where the match is weak. Clone size is stated in some rows and not others, as once, few, many or a class when expanded.

TGTGCCAGCAGTTACACGTCGGGGGGGTCCTACAATGAGCAGTTCTTC CASSYTSGGSYNEQFF NA TRBJ2-1 TRBD2 TRBV6-2/TRBV6-3
TGTGCCAGCAGCCCAGTCCCGGGACTCGAGCAGTACTTC CASSPVPGLEQYF NA TRBJ2-7 NA TRBV5-4
TGTGCCTGGAATGGCGACAGGGGGGAAAAACTGTTTTTT CAWNGDRGEKLFF NA TRBJ1-4 TRBD1 TRBV30
TGCGCCAGCAGCCAAGATCTCAGCTATGGCTACACCTTC CASSQDLSYGYTF NA TRBJ1-2 NA TRBV4-3
TGTGCCAGCAGTTCCACGACTAGCTCGGCTGAGCAGTTCTTC CASSSTTSSAEQFF once TRBJ2-1 TRBD2 TRBV27
TGTGCCAGCTCACCACAGCGTCTCGAGGGAGATACGCAGTATTTT CASSPQRLEGDTQYF NA TRBJ2-3 NA TRBV18
TGTGCCAGCAGTTCAGGGATTAGCAATCAGCCCCAGCATTTT CASSSGISNQPQHF NA TRBJ1-5 NA TRBV6-5
TGTGCCAGCAGCTCCCCGGGGGGGAATGAGCAGTTCTTC CASSSPGGNEQFF NA TRBJ2-1 TRBD2 TRBV11-3
TGTGCCAGTAGCCCCAGAGATGCTGAAGCTTTCTTT CASSPRDAEAFF NA TRBJ1-1 NA TRBV19
TGCGCCAGCAGCTTGTTCGGGGGGGCTGGCGCAGATACGCAGTATTTT CASSLFGGAGADTQYF NA TRBJ2-3 TRBD2 TRBV5-1
TGCGCCAGCAGTGAGTACGGGGAAGCTGAAGCTTTCTTT CASSEYGEAEAFF NA TRBJ1-1 NA TRBV10-1
TGTGCCAGCAGAATATCCAGGGACTATGGCTACACCTTC CASRISRDYGYTF NA TRBJ1-2 NA TRBV28
TGTGCCAGCAGCTTAGCCGGAACACAGGGGGCGCGTGGCTACACCTTC CASSLAGTQGARGYTF NA TRBJ1-2 TRBD1 TRBV7-9
TGTGCCAGCAGTTTAGGGACAGGGGGCACTGAAGCTTTCTTT CASSLGTGGTEAFF NA TRBJ1-1 TRBD1 TRBV27
TGTGCCAGCAGACGCTCCGGGACAGATAATCAGCCCCAGCATTTT CASRRSGTDNQPQHF NA TRBJ1-5 TRBD1 TRBV6-6
TGCGCCAGCAGCTCGGGGACAATACGGTCACCCCTCCACTTT CASSSGTIRSPLHF NA TRBJ1-6 NA TRBV5-1
TGTGCCAGTAGTCCTTACAGGGGAAGCACAGATACGCAGTATTTT CASSPYRGSTDTQYF NA TRBJ2-3 TRBD1 TRBV19
TGTGCTAGTGGTTTGGGCGTGGGGGCCAACGTCCTGACTTTC CASGLGVGANVLTF NA TRBJ2-6 NA TRBV12-5
TGTGCCAGCAGTGAACGAGGACAAGCCTCTGAAGCTTTCTTT CASSERGQASEAFF NA TRBJ1-1 NA TRBV25-1
TGTGCCAGCAGATCGGTCGCTAGGACAGGGGGCTCTGGGGCCAACGTCCTGACTTTC CASRSVARTGGSGANVLTF NA TRBJ2-6 TRBD1 TRBV28
TGTGCCAGCAGCTTAGAACTAGTATACAATGAGCAGTTCTTC CASSLELVYNEQFF NA TRBJ2-1 NA TRBV7-2
TGTGCCAGTAGTATAGATCTACGGGCCGAGCAGTACTTC CASSIDLRAEQYF NA TRBJ2-7 NA TRBV19
TGCGCCAGCAGCCAAGGATATTACAGGCTAGGTGGCTACACCTTC CASSQGYYRLGGYTF NA TRBJ1-2 NA TRBV4-3
TGTGCCAGCAGCTTACTGGAGGGCTCTGGAAACACCATATATTTT CASSLLEGSGNTIYF NA TRBJ1-3 NA TRBV7-8
TGTGCCAGCAGTTACAAGGGGGCCCCCTACGAGCAGTACTTC CASSYKGAPYEQYF once TRBJ2-7 TRBD1 TRBV6-5
TGTGCCAGCAGCCCAAGGACAGGCAATCAGCCCCAGCATTTT CASSPRTGNQPQHF NA TRBJ1-5 NA TRBV5-8
TGTGCCAGCAGCTCGGGACTATCCACGGGCATTCAGTACTTC CASSSGLSTGIQYF NA TRBJ2-4 TRBD2 TRBV3-1/TRBV3-2